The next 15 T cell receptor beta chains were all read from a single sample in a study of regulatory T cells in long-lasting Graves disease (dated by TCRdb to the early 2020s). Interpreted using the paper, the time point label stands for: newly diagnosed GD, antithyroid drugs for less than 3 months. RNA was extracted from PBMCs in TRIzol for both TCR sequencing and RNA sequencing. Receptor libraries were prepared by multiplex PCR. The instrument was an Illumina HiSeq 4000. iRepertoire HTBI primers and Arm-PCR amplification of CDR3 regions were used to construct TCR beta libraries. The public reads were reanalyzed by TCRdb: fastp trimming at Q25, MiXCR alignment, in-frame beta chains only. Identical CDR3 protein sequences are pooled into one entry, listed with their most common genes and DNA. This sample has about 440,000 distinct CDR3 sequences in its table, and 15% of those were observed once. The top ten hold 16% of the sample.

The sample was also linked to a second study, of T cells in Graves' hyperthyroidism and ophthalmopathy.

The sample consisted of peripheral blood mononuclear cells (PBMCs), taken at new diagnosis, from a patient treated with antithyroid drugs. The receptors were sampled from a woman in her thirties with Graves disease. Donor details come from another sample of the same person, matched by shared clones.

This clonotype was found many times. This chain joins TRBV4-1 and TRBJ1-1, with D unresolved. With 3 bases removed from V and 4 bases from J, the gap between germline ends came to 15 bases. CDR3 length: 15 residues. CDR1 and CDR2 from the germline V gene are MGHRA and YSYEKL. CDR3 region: CASSHTGSGGTEAFF. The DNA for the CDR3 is TGCGCCAGCAGCCACACCGGGAGTGGAGGCACTGAAGCTTTCTTT.

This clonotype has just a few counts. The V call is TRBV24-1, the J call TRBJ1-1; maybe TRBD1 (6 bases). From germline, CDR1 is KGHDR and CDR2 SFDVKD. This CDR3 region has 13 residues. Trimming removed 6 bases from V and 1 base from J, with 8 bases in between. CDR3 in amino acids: CATSRTENTEAFF. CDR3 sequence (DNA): TGTGCCACCAGTAGGACAGAGAACACTGAAGCTTTCTTT.

The CDR3 region is CASSFHAGTGRRRKLFF. For the CDR3, the DNA is TGTGCCAGCAGCTTTCACGCCGGGACAGGGAGACGCAGGAAACTGTTTTTT. The chain couples TRBV5-8 to TRBJ1-4; 9 nucleotides line up with TRBD1. CDR1 SGHTS and CDR2 YDEGEE come from the germline V gene. This CDR3 region has 17 residues. Trimming took 2 bases from V and 11 from J; bases not matched to a gene: 16.

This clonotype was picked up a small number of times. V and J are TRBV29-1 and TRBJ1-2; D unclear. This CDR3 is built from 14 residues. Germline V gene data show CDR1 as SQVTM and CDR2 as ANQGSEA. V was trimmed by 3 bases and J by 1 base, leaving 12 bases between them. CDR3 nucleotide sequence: TGCAGCGTTGATTCCGTTGGGGTTAACTATGGCTACACCTTC. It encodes CSVDSVGVNYGYTF.

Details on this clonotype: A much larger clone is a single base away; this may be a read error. The CDR3 protein is CASSLAPSSPYEQYF. CDR3 nucleotide sequence: TGCGCCAGCAGCTTGGCCCCCAGCAGCCCCTACGAGCAGTACTTC. The chain is built from TRBV5-1 and TRBJ2-4; no definite D call. Gene TRBJ2-7 matches the end of the DNA better, so the J call may be wrong. This CDR3 is built from 15 residues. Germline lookup yields CDR1 SGHRS and CDR2 YFSETQ.

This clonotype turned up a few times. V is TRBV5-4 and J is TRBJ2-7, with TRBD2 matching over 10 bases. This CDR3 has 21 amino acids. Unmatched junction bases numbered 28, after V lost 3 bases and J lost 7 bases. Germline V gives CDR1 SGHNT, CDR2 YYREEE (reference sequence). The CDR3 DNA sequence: TGTGCCAGCAGCTATCGGGGACTGTGGGTAGCGGGAGGAAGGGCCTCGAGGGAGCAGTACTTC. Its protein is CASSYRGLWVAGGRASREQYF.

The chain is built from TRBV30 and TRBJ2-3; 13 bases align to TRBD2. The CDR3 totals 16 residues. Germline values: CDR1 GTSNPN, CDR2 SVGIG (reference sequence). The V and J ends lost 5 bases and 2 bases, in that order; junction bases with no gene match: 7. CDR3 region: CAWGLTSGRPTDTQYF. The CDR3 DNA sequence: TGTGCCTGGGGTCTGACTAGCGGGAGGCCCACAGATACGCAGTATTTT. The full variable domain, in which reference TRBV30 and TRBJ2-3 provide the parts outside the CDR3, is SQTIHQWPATLVQPVGSPLSLECTVEGTSNPNLYWYRQAAGRGLQLLFYSVGIGQISSEVPQNLSASRPQDRQFILSSKKLLLSDSGFYLCAWGLTSGRPTDTQYFGPGTRLTVL.

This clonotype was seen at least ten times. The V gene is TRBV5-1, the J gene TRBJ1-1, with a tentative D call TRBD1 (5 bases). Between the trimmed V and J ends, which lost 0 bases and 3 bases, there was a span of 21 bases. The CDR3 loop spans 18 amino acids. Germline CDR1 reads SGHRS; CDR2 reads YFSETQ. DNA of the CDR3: TGCGCCAGCAGCTTGGCTTTTCGAAAGGGGATTATCGACACTGAAGCTTTCTTT. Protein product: CASSLAFRKGIIDTEAFF.

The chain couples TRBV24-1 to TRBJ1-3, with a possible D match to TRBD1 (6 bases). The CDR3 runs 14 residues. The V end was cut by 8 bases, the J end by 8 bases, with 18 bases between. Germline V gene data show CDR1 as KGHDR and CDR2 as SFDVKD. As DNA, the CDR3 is TGTGCCACCAAGACAACAGGGACGGAGGACACCATATATTTT. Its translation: CATKTTGTEDTIYF.

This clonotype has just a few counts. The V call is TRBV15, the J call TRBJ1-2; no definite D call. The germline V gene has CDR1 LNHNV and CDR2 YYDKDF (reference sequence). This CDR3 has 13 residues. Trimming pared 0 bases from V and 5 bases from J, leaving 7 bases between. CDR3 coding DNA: TGTGCCACCAGCAGAGAGGGTAAATATGGCTACACCTTC. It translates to CATSREGKYGYTF.

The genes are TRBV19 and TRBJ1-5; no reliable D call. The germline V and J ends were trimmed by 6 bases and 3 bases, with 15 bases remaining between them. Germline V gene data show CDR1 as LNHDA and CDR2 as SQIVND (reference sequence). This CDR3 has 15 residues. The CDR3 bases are TGTGCCAGTAGCAAAGAACCGATTACCAATCAGCCCCAGCATTTT. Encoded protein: CASSKEPITNQPQHF. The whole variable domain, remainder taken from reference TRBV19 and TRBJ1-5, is DGGITQSPKYLFRKEGQNVTLSCEQNLNHDAMYWYRQDPGQGLRLIYYSQIVNDFQKGDIAEGYSVSREKKESFPLTVTSAQKNPTAFYLCASSKEPITNQPQHFGDGTRLSIL.

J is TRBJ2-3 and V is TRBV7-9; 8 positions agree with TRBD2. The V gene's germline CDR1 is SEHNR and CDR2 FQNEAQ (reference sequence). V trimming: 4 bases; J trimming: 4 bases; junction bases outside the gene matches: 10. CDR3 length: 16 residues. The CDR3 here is CASSSGAGGRPDTQYF. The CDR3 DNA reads TGTGCCAGCAGCTCCGGTGCGGGGGGCAGGCCAGATACGCAGTATTTT.

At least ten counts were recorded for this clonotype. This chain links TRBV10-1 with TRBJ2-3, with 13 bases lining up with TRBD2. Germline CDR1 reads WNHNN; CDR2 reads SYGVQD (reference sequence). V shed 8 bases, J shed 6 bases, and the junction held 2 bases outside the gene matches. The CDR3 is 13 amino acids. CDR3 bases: TGCGCCAGCGGACTAGCGGGAGCTGATACGCAGTATTTT. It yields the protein CASGLAGADTQYF.

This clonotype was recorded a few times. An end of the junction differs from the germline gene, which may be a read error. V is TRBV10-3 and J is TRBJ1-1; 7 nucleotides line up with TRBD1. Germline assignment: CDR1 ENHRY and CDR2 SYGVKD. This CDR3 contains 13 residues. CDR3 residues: CAFRDREDTEAFF. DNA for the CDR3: TGTGCCTTCAGAGACAGGGAGGACACTGAAGCTTTCTTT.

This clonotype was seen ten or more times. The CDR3 loop reads CASSDGHSGDTDTQYF. The CDR3 bases are TGTGCCAGCAGCGACGGACATAGCGGGGACACAGATACGCAGTATTTT. This rearrangement joins TRBV6-2 or TRBV6-3 to TRBJ2-3; TRBD2 agrees at 8 bases. Germline V CDR1 and CDR2: MNHEY, SVGEGT. V lost 6 bases and J lost 2; bases outside the gene matches: 10. The CDR3 is made up of 16 amino acids.